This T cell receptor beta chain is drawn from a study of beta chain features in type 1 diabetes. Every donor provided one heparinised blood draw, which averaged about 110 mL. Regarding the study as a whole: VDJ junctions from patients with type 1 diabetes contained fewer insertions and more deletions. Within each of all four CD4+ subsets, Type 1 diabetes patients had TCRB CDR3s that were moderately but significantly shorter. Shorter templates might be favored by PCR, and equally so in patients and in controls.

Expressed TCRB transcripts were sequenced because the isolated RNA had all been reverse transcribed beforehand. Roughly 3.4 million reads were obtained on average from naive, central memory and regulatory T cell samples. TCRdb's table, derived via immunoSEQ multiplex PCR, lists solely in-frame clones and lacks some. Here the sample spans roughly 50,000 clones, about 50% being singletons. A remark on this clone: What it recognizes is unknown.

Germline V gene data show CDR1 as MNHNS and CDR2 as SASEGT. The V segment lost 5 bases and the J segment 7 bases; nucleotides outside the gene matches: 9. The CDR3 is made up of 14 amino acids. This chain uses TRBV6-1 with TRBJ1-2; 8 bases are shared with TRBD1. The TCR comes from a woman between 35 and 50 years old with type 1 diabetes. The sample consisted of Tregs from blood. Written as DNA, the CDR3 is TGTGCCAGCAGTATACGAGGGACAGGCGCTGGCTACACCTTC. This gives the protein CASSIRGTGAGYTF.